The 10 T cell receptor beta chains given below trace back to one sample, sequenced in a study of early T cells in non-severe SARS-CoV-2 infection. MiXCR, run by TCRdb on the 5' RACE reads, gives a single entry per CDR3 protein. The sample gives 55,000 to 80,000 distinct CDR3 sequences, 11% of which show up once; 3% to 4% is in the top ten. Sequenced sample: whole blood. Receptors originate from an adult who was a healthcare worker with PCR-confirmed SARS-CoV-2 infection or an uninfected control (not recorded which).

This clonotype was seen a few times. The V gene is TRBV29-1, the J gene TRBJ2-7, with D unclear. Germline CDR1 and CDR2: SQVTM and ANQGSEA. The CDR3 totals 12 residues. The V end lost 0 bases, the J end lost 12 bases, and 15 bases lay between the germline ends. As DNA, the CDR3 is TGCAGCGTTGAAGACCAGGAGCCCAGACGGTACTTC. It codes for CSVEDQEPRRYF.

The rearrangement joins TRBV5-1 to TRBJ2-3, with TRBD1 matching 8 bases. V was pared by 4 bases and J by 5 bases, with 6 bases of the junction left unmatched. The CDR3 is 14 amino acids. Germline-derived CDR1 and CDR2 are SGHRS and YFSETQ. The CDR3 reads CASSVTGGGDTQYF. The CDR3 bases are TGCGCCAGCAGCGTTACAGGGGGTGGAGATACGCAGTATTTT.

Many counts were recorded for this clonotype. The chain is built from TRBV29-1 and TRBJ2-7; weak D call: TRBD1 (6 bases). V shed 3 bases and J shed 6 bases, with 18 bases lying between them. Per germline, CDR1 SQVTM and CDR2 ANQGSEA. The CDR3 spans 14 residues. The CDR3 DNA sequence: TGCAGCGTTGAGGCGGACAGTATCTTACGCGAGCAGTACTTC. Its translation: CSVEADSILREQYF.

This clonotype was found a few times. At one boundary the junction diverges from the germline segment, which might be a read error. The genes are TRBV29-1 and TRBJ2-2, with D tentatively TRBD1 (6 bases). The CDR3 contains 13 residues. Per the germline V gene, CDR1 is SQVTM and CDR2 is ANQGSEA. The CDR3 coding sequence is TGCAGCGTTAGGGATGAAACCCGAGGGGGGCTGTTTTTT. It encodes CSVRDETRGGLFF.

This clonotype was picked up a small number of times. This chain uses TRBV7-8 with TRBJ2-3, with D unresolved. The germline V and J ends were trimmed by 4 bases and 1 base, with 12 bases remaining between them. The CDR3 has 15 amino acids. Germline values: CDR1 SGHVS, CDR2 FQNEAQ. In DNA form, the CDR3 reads TGTGCCAGCAGCTCCCTGGACGGCGGCACAGATACGCAGTATTTT. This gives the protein CASSSLDGGTDTQYF.

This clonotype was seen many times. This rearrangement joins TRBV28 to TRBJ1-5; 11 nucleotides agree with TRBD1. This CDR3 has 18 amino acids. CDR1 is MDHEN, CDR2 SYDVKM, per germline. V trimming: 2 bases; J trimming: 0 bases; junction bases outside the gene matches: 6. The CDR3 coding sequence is TGTGCCAGCAGTTTAATGGGACAGGGGGTTCGTAGCAATCAGCCCCAGCATTTT. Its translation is CASSLMGQGVRSNQPQHF.

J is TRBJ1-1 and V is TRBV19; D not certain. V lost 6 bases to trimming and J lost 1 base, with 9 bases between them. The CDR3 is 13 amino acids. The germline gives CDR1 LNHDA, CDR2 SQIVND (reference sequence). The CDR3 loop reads CASRLGENTEAFF. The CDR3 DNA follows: TGTGCCAGTAGGCTCGGGGAGAACACTGAAGCTTTCTTT.

Here the CDR3 reads CASSEPGLAGNEQFF. DNA of the CDR3: TGTGCCAGCAGCGAACCGGGACTAGCGGGCAATGAGCAGTTCTTC. This chain joins TRBV7-9 and TRBJ2-1; TRBD2 matches 12 bases. The CDR3 spans 15 residues. J lost 6 bases, V lost 5 bases, and 5 bases had no gene match. Germline loops: CDR1 SEHNR, CDR2 FQNEAQ (reference sequence).

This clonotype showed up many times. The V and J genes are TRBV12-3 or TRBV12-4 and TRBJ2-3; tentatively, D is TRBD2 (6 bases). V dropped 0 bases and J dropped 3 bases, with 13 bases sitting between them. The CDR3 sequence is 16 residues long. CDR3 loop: CASSLAISGATDTQYF. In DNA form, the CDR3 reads TGTGCCAGCAGTTTAGCTATTAGCGGAGCGACAGATACGCAGTATTTT.

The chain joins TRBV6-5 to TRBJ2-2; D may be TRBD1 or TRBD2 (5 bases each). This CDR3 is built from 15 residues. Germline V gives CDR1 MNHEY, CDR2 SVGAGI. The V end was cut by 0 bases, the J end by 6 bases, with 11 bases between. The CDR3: CASSYSSGAAGELFF. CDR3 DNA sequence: TGTGCCAGCAGTTACTCGTCCGGGGCGGCCGGGGAGCTGTTTTTT.